The 30 T cell receptor beta chains below come from one sample, sequenced in a study of blood T cell repertoires in COVID-19. Clones were sequenced by immunoSEQ multiplex PCR, and TCRdb holds only the in-frame ones, with some missing. The repertoire has 77,000 or so clones, roughly four fifths of them found once; the top ten carry about 6.5%. The sequenced material came from peripheral blood. The receptors come from a woman in her fifties or sixties with acute or convalescent COVID-19.

In this sample, this clone turned up a few times. The chain employs TRBV10-2 and TRBJ1-4; D is unresolved. This CDR3 is built from 15 residues. V lost 3 bases, J lost 11 bases, and 19 bases lay in between. The germline V gene has CDR1 WSHSY and CDR2 SAAADI. The CDR3 DNA reads as TGCGCCAGCAGTGATCAAACGGGAGGCCCCAAGAAACTGTTTTTT. Translation: CASSDQTGGPKKLFF.

This chain links TRBV5-1 with TRBJ1-1; a weak D match, TRBD1 (5 bases). V lost 1 base, J lost 1 base, and 11 bases lay in between. Germline V gene data show CDR1 as SGHRS and CDR2 as YFSETQ. This CDR3 spans 15 amino acids. CDR3: CASSLNQGENTEAFF. The CDR3 bases are TGCGCCAGCAGCTTGAATCAAGGGGAGAACACTGAAGCTTTCTTT.

Only a few counts were recorded for this clone. The gene calls are TRBV19 and TRBJ1-3; D unresolved. Germline CDR1 LNHDA, CDR2 SQIVND (reference sequence). The germline V and J ends were trimmed by 9 bases and 0 bases, with 15 bases remaining between them. This CDR3 has 15 residues. The CDR3 loop reads CASRERAYSGNTIYF. The CDR3 nucleotides read TGTGCCAGCCGAGAGCGGGCCTACTCTGGAAACACCATATATTTT. Complete variable domain (other parts from reference TRBV19 and TRBJ1-3): DGGITQSPKYLFRKEGQNVTLSCEQNLNHDAMYWYRQDPGQGLRLIYYSQIVNDFQKGDIAEGYSVSREKKESFPLTVTSAQKNPTAFYLCASRERAYSGNTIYFGEGSWLTVV.

V usage is TRBV15 and J usage is TRBJ2-3, with D perhaps matching TRBD2 (6 bases). Germline CDR1 and CDR2: LNHNV and YYDKDF (reference sequence). Trimming took off 4 bases at V and 2 bases at J, with 13 bases between the two ends. The CDR3 runs 15 residues. CDR3 sequence reads: CATSIRDSITDTQYF. CDR3 nucleotide sequence: TGTGCCACCAGCATCCGGGACTCAATCACAGATACGCAGTATTTT.

The V and J genes are TRBV21-1 and TRBJ1-6; the table's D call, TRBD1, has no DNA check behind it. TRBV21-1 is annotated as a pseudogene. The length of the CDR3 is 17 residues. The CDR3: CASSTRHRDREDSPLHF. The CDR3, as DNA: TGTGCCAGCAGCACTCGTCACCGGGACAGGGAGGATTCACCCCTCCACTTT.

V usage is TRBV9 and J usage is TRBJ2-1; TRBD1 matches 7 bases. Germline-derived CDR1 and CDR2 are SGDLS and YYNGEE. Losses at the gene ends were 0 bases for V and 5 bases for J; bases not matched to a gene: 11. CDR3 length: 17 amino acids. The CDR3 loop is CASSVDPPQGVNNEQFF. CDR3 nucleotides: TGTGCCAGCAGCGTAGATCCCCCCCAGGGGGTGAACAATGAGCAGTTCTTC.

V usage is TRBV6-5 and J usage is TRBJ1-2, with a possible D match to TRBD1 (5 bases). V lost 7 bases, J lost 0 bases, and 12 bases lay in between. This CDR3 has 14 residues. Germline lookup yields CDR1 MNHEY and CDR2 SVGAGI. The CDR3 coding sequence is TGTGCCAGCAATAATGGGGCAGCTAACTATGGCTACACCTTC. It translates to CASNNGAANYGYTF.

In DNA, the CDR3 is TGTGCCAGCAGTTTCACAGGGTCAGATACGCAGTATTTT. Protein sequence: CASSFTGSDTQYF. The chain carries TRBV12-3 or TRBV12-4 and TRBJ2-3; D is possibly TRBD1 (6 bases). CDR3 size: 13 residues. V lost 3 bases and J lost 4, with 8 bases in between.

This clone was seen once. Other DNA sequences from this sample encode an identical CDR3 as well. V and J are TRBV30 and TRBJ2-7; D unresolved. The CDR3 is 12 residues long. The germline V gene has CDR1 GTSNPN and CDR2 SVGIG (reference sequence). The V end lost 2 bases, the J end lost 4 bases, and 9 bases lay between the germline ends. The CDR3 loop reads CAWSYSGYEQYF. CDR3 sequence (DNA): TGTGCCTGGAGTTACTCGGGTTACGAGCAGTACTTC.

J is TRBJ2-5 and V is TRBV2, with D possibly TRBD1 on 5 matching bases. The germline CDR1 and CDR2 sequences are SNHLY and FYNNEI. V shed 7 bases and J shed 5 bases, with 23 bases lying between them. The CDR3 covers 16 residues. CDR3 nucleotide sequence: TGTGCCAGCAAAGCGTTTAGTAGGGGAAGTAGGGAGACCCAGTACTTC. The encoded protein is CASKAFSRGSRETQYF.

There are a few counts of this clone. The rearrangement joins TRBV19 to TRBJ1-5, with D unclear. V was clipped by 0 bases and J by 2 bases, with 14 bases between them. CDR1 and CDR2 (germline): LNHDA, SQIVND (reference sequence). The CDR3 has 17 amino acids. The CDR3 sequence is CASSIDRRLGGNQPQHF. As DNA, the CDR3 is TGTGCCAGTAGTATAGACCGCAGGCTTGGTGGCAATCAGCCCCAGCATTTT.

The chain uses TRBV5-5 and TRBJ2-7; maybe TRBD1 (6 bases). V lost 4 bases and J lost 2, with 10 bases in between. The CDR3 consists of 13 residues. Germline values: CDR1 SGHKS, CDR2 YYEKEE (reference sequence). In DNA form, the CDR3 reads TGTGCCAGCAGCCCGGACAGTCCCTACGAGCAGTACTTC. Residues: CASSPDSPYEQYF.

The J gene is TRBJ1-2, the V gene TRBV5-5; D is ambiguous. The CDR3 covers 15 residues. The V gene's germline CDR1 is SGHKS and CDR2 YYEKEE (reference sequence). Trimming took off 0 bases at V and 2 bases at J, with 11 bases between the two ends. CDR3 nucleotide sequence: TGTGCCAGCAGCTTGGTAGGAGGTTTCAACTATGGCTACACCTTC. Its protein product is CASSLVGGFNYGYTF. The whole variable domain, filled in from reference TRBV5-5 and TRBJ1-2, reads DAGVTQSPTHLIKTRGQQVTLRCSPISGHKSVSWYQQVLGQGPQFIFQYYEKEERGRGNFPDRFSARQFPNYSSELNVNALLLGDSALYLCASSLVGGFNYGYTFGSGTRLTVV.

The gene calls are TRBV5-6 and TRBJ1-3; D call uncertain. The CDR3 is 12 amino acids. Germline V gives CDR1 SGHDT, CDR2 YYEEEE. V lost 5 bases and J 0 bases, leaving 3 bases between the germline ends. The CDR3: CASSYSGNTIYF. CDR3 in DNA: TGTGCCAGCAGTTACTCTGGAAACACCATATATTTT.

The V call is TRBV10-2, the J call TRBJ1-1; the match to TRBD1 covers 8 bases. This CDR3 comprises 13 residues. V shed 6 bases and J 1 base; nucleotides not matched to a gene: 1. CDR1 and CDR2 (germline): WSHSY, SAAADI. CDR3 coding DNA: TGCGCCAGCAGGGGACAGGAGAACACTGAAGCTTTCTTT. This encodes CASRGQENTEAFF.

The chain employs TRBV2 and TRBJ2-1, with a weak D call TRBD1 (6 bases). V was shortened by 4 bases and J by 7 bases, with 17 bases between the two germline ends. CDR1 SNHLY and CDR2 FYNNEI come from the germline V gene. The CDR3 has 15 amino acids. The CDR3 nucleotides read TGTGCCAGCAGTGGGACAGCCATTCCAGGAAATGAGCAGTTCTTC. Its translation: CASSGTAIPGNEQFF.

This clone was recorded only once. The chain uses TRBV3-1 (or the pseudogene TRBV3-2) and TRBJ1-1; 7 bases line up with TRBD1. The J segment lost 4 bases and the V segment lost 5 bases, leaving 4 bases of the junction unmatched. The CDR3 covers 13 residues. Germline CDR1 and CDR2: LGHDT and YNNKEL (reference sequence). This chain's CDR3 is CASSYSGGTEAFF. In nucleotides, the CDR3 is TGTGCCAGCAGCTACTCAGGGGGCACTGAAGCTTTCTTT.

As concerns this clone: This same CDR3 is encoded by further DNA sequences in the sample. The chain carries TRBV19 and TRBJ2-7; 11 bases are shared with TRBD1. Germline V lookup: CDR1 LNHDA, CDR2 SQIVND (reference sequence). With 8 bases clipped from V and 4 bases from J, the junction kept 4 bases outside the gene matches. The CDR3 has 13 residues. This CDR3 reads CASSRDRGYEQYF. The CDR3 nucleotides are TGTGCCAGTTCCCGGGACAGGGGGTACGAGCAGTACTTC.

The sample holds one count of this clone. The chain couples TRBV2 to TRBJ1-5, with D possibly matching TRBD1 (5 bases). In germline, CDR1 is SNHLY, CDR2 FYNNEI. The V end was cut by 4 bases, the J end by 5 bases, with 15 bases between. CDR3 length: 15 residues. The CDR3 DNA follows: TGTGCCAGCAGTGTTACAGGAAGACCCGATCAGCCCCAGCATTTT. As protein: CASSVTGRPDQPQHF.

This clone was seen a handful of times. V and J are TRBV7-8 and TRBJ2-3, with unresolved D. V was clipped by 5 bases and J by 4 bases, with 16 bases between them. This CDR3 contains 15 residues. Germline V lookup: CDR1 SGHVS, CDR2 FQNEAQ. DNA for the CDR3: TGTGCCAGCAGCCGAGAAATTCTAAGCGCAGATACGCAGTATTTT. Translation gives CASSREILSADTQYF.

A few counts support this clone. The chain carries TRBV6-5 and TRBJ1-5; D unresolved. The germline CDR1 and CDR2 sequences are MNHEY and SVGAGI. V was trimmed by 0 bases and J by 3 bases, leaving 12 bases between them. This CDR3 contains 16 residues. The CDR3 protein is CASSYSISGSNQPQHF. The CDR3 DNA reads as TGTGCCAGCAGTTACTCGATATCCGGGTCCAATCAGCCCCAGCATTTT.

The chain carries TRBV20-1 and TRBJ1-1; D uncertain. This CDR3 is built from 10 residues. Per germline, CDR1 DFQATT and CDR2 SNEGSKA (reference sequence). Trimming took off 6 bases at V and 3 bases at J, with 5 bases between the two ends. DNA for the CDR3: TGCAGTGCCGTGTACACTGAAGCTTTCTTT. The encoded protein is CSAVYTEAFF.

CDR3 region: CATSRGGETEAFF. For the CDR3, the DNA is TGTGCCACCAGCCGCGGGGGAGAGACTGAAGCTTTCTTT. The gene calls are TRBV15 and TRBJ1-1, with D possibly matching TRBD1 (5 bases). The germline V gene has CDR1 LNHNV and CDR2 YYDKDF (reference sequence). Trimming removed 5 bases at V and 5 bases at J, with 12 bases between. The CDR3 covers 13 residues. The whole variable domain, remainder taken from reference TRBV15 and TRBJ1-1, is DAMVIQNPRYQVTQFGKPVTLSCSQTLNHNVMYWYQQKSSQAPKLLFHYYDKDFNNEADTPDNFQSRRPNTSFCFLDIRSPGLGDTAMYLCATSRGGETEAFFGQGTRLTVV.

CDR3 loop: CASSQGTQGTEAFF. In DNA form, the CDR3 reads TGTGCCAGCAGCCAAGGTACACAGGGAACTGAAGCTTTCTTT. This chain connects TRBV3-1 (or the pseudogene TRBV3-2) to TRBJ1-1; maybe TRBD1 (6 bases). V lost 1 base and J lost 5, with 11 bases in between. The germline gives CDR1 LGHDT, CDR2 YNNKEL (reference sequence). The CDR3 contains 14 residues.

This chain links TRBV24-1 with TRBJ2-1; TRBD1 is a possible D gene (5 bases). The CDR3 sequence is 14 residues long. Trimming removed 4 bases from V and 5 bases from J, with 11 bases in between. From germline, CDR1 is KGHDR and CDR2 SFDVKD. CDR3 bases: TGTGCCACCAGTGACGTGACAGTTGACAATGAGCAGTTCTTC. Its protein is CATSDVTVDNEQFF.

In the case of this clone: Other DNA sequences in this specimen translate into the identical CDR3. This sequence joins TRBV2 and TRBJ1-6; unclear D gene. Germline loops: CDR1 SNHLY, CDR2 FYNNEI. CDR3 length: 14 amino acids. The V and J ends lost 3 bases and 7 bases respectively, with 10 bases between them. The CDR3 bases are TGTGCCAGCAGTGAGGCCCGCTTAAATTCACCCCTCCACTTT. Residues: CASSEARLNSPLHF.

The V and J genes are TRBV18 and TRBJ1-1; 7 bases agree with TRBD1. V dropped 3 bases and J dropped 4; count of bases not matched to a gene: 5. CDR1 KGHSH and CDR2 LQKENI come from the germline V gene. The CDR3 sequence is 14 residues long. CDR3 nucleotide sequence: TGTGCCAGCTCACCCCCCGGGACAGTCACTGAAGCTTTCTTT. This gives the protein CASSPPGTVTEAFF.

The chain is built from TRBV5-1 and TRBJ2-7, with TRBD2 matching over 9 bases. The V segment lost 0 bases and the J segment 2 bases; nucleotides outside the gene matches: 3. From germline, CDR1 is SGHRS and CDR2 YFSETQ. The CDR3 is 15 amino acids. CDR3 residues: CASSLGPSGTYEQYF. The CDR3 coding sequence is TGCGCCAGCAGCTTGGGTCCTAGCGGGACCTACGAGCAGTACTTC.

J is TRBJ2-7 and V is TRBV19; 7 bases line up with TRBD1. J was trimmed by 2 bases and V by 1 base; bases with no gene match: 11. This CDR3 is built from 17 residues. The germline gives CDR1 LNHDA, CDR2 SQIVND (reference sequence). The CDR3 sequence: CASSIALTGATTYEQYF. As DNA, the CDR3 is TGTGCCAGTAGTATAGCTCTCACAGGGGCTACGACCTACGAGCAGTACTTC.

The genes are TRBV7-9 and TRBJ1-1, with D possibly TRBD1 on 5 matching bases. Per germline, CDR1 SEHNR and CDR2 FQNEAQ (reference sequence). The CDR3 loop spans 16 amino acids. Deletions cut 0 bases from V and 3 bases from J, with 14 bases between. The CDR3 is CASSLARGVVDTEAFF. CDR3 in DNA: TGTGCCAGCAGCTTAGCGCGGGGGGTAGTGGACACTGAAGCTTTCTTT.